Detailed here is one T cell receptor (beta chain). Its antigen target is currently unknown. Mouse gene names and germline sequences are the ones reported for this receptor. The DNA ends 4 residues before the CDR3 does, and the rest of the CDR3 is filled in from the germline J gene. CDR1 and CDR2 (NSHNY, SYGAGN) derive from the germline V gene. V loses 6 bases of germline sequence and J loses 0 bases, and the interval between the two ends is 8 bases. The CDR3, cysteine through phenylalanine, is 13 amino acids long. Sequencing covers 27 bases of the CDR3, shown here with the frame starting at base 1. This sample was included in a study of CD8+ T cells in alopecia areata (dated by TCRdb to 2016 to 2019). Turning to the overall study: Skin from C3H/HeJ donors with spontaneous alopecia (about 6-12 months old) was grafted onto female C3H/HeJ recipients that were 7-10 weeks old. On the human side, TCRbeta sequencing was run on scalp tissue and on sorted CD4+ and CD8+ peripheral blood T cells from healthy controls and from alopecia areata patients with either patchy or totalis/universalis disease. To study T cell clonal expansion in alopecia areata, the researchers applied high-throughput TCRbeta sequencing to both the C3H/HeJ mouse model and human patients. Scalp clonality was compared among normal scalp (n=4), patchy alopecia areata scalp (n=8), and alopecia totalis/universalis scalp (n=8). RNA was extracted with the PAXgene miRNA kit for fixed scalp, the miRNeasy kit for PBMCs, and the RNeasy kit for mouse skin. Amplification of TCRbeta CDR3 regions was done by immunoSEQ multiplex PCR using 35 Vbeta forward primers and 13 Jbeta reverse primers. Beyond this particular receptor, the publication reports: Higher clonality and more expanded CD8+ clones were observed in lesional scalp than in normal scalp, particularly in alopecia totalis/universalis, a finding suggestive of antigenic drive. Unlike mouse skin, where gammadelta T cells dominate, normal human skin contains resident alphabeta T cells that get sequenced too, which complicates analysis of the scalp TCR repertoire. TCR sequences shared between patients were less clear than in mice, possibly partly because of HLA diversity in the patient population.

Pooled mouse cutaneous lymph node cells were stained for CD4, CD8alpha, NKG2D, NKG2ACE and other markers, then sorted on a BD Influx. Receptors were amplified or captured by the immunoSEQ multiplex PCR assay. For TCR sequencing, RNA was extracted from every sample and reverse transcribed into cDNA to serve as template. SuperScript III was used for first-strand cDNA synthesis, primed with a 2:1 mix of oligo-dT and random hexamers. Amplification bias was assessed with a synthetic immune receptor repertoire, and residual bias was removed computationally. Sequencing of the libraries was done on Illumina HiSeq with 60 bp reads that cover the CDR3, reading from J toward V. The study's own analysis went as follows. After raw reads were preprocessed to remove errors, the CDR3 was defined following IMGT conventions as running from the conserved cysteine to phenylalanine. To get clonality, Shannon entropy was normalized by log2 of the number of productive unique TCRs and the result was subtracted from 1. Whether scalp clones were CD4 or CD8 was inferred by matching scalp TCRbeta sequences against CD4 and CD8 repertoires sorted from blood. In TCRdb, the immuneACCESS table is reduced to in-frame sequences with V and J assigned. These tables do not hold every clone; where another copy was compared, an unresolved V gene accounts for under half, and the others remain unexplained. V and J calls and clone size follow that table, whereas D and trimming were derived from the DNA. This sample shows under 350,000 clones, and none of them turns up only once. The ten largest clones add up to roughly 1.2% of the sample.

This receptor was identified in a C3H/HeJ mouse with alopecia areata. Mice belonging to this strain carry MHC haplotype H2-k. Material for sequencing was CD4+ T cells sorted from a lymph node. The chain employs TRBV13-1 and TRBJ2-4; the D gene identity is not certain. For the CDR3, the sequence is CASKQDSQNTLYF. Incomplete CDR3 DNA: TGTGCCAGCAAACAAGATAGTCAAAAC.